This note documents a single T cell receptor (beta chain) sequence. Antigen specificity is unknown. The primer mix had 60 Vbeta and 13 Jbeta primers. Assay used: immunoSEQ multiplex PCR; TCRdb lists only in-frame clones, some missing. The table records about 150,000 clones, about 76% of them present only once. CDR1 is MNHEY, CDR2 SVGAGI, per germline. The CDR3 runs to 15 residues. Trimming at V came to 4 bases and at J to 6 bases, leaving 10 bases not matched to a gene. This sample is part of a study of cytomegalovirus exposure and HLA in healthy donors. At the level of the study: There were fewer than 130 million unique TCR beta sequences, drawn from 200 million or so T cells, in an earlier analysis. Study-wide results and caveats: Most of the CMV-associated TCR beta chains (in a later analysis) appeared to be HLA-restricted. A missense DCLRE1C variant was associated with V- and J-gene trimming of TCR beta chains in a later analysis, and an independent cohort replicated the association.

The specimen was PBMCs. This sequence was found in a middle-aged woman in good health and CMV-seronegative. The chain combines TRBV6-5 with TRBJ1-1; the match to TRBD1 covers 8 bases. The DNA for the CDR3 is TGTGCCAGCAGTTTGACAGGGGCGGGGGCCCCTGAAGCTTTCTTT. It is translated as CASSLTGAGAPEAFF.